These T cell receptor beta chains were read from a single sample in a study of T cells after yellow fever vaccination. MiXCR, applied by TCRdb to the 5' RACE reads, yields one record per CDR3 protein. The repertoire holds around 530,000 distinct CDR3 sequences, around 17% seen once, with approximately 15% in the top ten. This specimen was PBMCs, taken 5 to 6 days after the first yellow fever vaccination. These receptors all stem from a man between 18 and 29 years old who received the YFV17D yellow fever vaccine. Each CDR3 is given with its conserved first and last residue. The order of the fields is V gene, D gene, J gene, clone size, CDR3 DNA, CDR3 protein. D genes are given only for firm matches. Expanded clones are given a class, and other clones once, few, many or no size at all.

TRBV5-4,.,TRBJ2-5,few,TGTGCCAGCAGCTTAAACAGGGACCAGACCCAGTACTTC,CASSLNRDQTQYF
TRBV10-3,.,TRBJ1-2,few,TGTGCCGCCGGACAGATAGGCTATGGCTACACCTTC,CAAGQIGYGYTF
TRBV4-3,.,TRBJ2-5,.,TGCGCCAGCAGCCAAGCGACCCTAGGGGCCCGGGAGACCCAGTACTTC,CASSQATLGARETQYF
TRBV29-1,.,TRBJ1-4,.,TGCAGCGTTGGGCGGGAGGGGGGAGAAAAACTGTTTTTT,CSVGREGGEKLFF
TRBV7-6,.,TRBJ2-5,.,TGTGCCAGCAGCTTGCCAGGGGCCGATTTGACCCAGTACTTC,CASSLPGADLTQYF
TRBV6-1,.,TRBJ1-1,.,TGTGCCAGCAGTCCCCGGGACCTGTTATTCACTGAAGCTTTCTTT,CASSPRDLLFTEAFF
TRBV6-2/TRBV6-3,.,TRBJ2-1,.,TGTGCCAGCAGTTACTACCAGGGCAATGAGCAGTTCTTC,CASSYYQGNEQFF
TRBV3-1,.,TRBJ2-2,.,TGTGCCAGCAGCAAAGCGGGCCTACAGACCGGGGAGCTGTTTTTT,CASSKAGLQTGELFF
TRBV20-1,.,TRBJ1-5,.,TGCAGTGCTAGTCAGGGGCCGATTCGGGCCCAGCATTTT,CSASQGPIRAQHF
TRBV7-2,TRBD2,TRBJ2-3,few,TGTGCCAGCAGCGGCGGGGGGTGGACAGATACGCAGTATTTT,CASSGGGWTDTQYF
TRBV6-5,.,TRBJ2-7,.,TGTGCCAGCAGTTCCCCGGGGGACTACGAGCAGTACTTC,CASSSPGDYEQYF
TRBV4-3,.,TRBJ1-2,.,TGCGCCAGCAGCCAAGAAGGCAGATACTATGGCTACACCTTC,CASSQEGRYYGYTF
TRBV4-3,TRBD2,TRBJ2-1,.,TGCGCCAGCAGCCAAGTGGTCCTAGCGGGGTATGAGCAGTTCTTC,CASSQVVLAGYEQFF
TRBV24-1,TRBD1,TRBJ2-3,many,TGTGCCACCAGTGATGTGGACAGGGGCGGAGATACGCAGTATTTT,CATSDVDRGGDTQYF
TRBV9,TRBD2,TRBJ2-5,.,TGTGCCAGCAGCGAACGAGCGGGGTTAGAGACCCAGTACTTC,CASSERAGLETQYF